One sample yielded the 29 T cell receptor beta chains listed below, sequenced in a study of patients and donors after allogeneic stem cell transplantation. A single record per CDR3 protein comes from TCRdb applying MiXCR to the RT-PCR reads. The table includes roughly 190,000 distinct CDR3 sequences, less than 45% detected once. Sequenced material: blood, either unsorted or a sorted T cell fraction (not recorded which). These receptors were collected from a human donor who was either an allogeneic HSCT recipient or a stem cell or donor lymphocyte infusion donor (not recorded which). It is not recorded whose cells these are; they may come from a transplant donor.

This chain uses TRBV7-9 with TRBJ2-1, with D possibly matching TRBD2 (7 bases). Trimming took 0 bases from V and 6 from J, leaving 18 bases between them. CDR3 length: 17 residues. Germline V gives CDR1 SEHNR, CDR2 FQNEAQ (reference sequence). The CDR3 sequence is CASSLALTGGFVNEQFF. CDR3 bases: TGTGCCAGCAGCTTAGCGCTTACGGGGGGCTTTGTCAATGAGCAGTTCTTC.

The rearrangement links TRBV5-6 to TRBJ1-1; TRBD1 agrees at 8 bases. In germline, CDR1 is SGHDT, CDR2 YYEEEE. There are 15 residues in the CDR3. With V trimmed by 4 bases and J by 3 bases, 8 bases remained unmatched. The CDR3 spells CASSVGTGLYTEAFF. The CDR3 bases are TGTGCCAGCAGCGTGGGGACAGGCCTATACACTGAAGCTTTCTTT.

The chain has TRBV12-3 or TRBV12-4 and TRBJ1-5; D unclear. V dropped 7 bases and J dropped 0 bases, with 13 bases sitting between them. The CDR3 contains 15 residues. CDR3 in amino acids: CASTLGGSSNQPQHF. In DNA, the CDR3 is TGTGCCAGCACCCTAGGAGGGAGTAGCAATCAGCCCCAGCATTTT.

This clonotype was counted only a few times. The chain uses TRBV2 and TRBJ2-7, with D perhaps matching TRBD1 (5 bases). Trimming shortened V by 11 bases and J by 0 bases, and 14 bases separated the two germline ends. The germline CDR1 and CDR2 sequences are SNHLY and FYNNEI. The CDR3 sequence is 13 residues long. In nucleotides, the CDR3 is TGTGCCTACCAGCCAGGGTCCTCCTACGAGCAGTACTTC. Protein sequence: CAYQPGSSYEQYF.

The rearrangement links TRBV4-2 to TRBJ1-1, with TRBD1 matching over 8 bases. CDR1 LGHNA and CDR2 YNFKEQ come from the germline V gene. J lost 1 base, V lost 1 base, and 2 bases had no gene match. This CDR3 is built from 15 residues. The CDR3 protein is CASSQGDRTNTEAFF. CDR3 DNA: TGTGCCAGCAGCCAAGGGGACAGGACGAACACTGAAGCTTTCTTT.

There are a few counts of this clonotype. The chain uses TRBV6-2 or TRBV6-3 and TRBJ1-5; no reliable D call. Per the germline V gene, CDR1 is MNHEY and CDR2 is SVGEGT. V was trimmed by 2 bases and J by 1 base, leaving 6 bases between them. CDR3 length: 14 residues. CDR3 in amino acids: CASSYERSNQPQHF. As DNA, the CDR3 is TGTGCCAGCAGTTACGAGAGAAGCAATCAGCCCCAGCATTTT.

The chain has TRBV15 and TRBJ2-7; TRBD2 might be the D (6 bases). V was clipped by 1 base and J by 4 bases, with 23 bases between them. The CDR3 totals 18 residues. Germline CDR1 LNHNV, CDR2 YYDKDF (reference sequence). CDR3 in amino acids: CATSRALDSNRETYEQYF. CDR3 DNA: TGTGCCACCAGCAGAGCCCTAGACTCCAACCGGGAGACTTACGAGCAGTACTTC.

The chain couples TRBV15 to TRBJ1-2; tentatively, D is TRBD1 (5 bases). Looked up from germline, CDR1 is LNHNV and CDR2 is YYDKDF (reference sequence). The length of the CDR3 is 14 residues. V lost 1 base and J 3 bases, leaving 9 bases between the germline ends. CDR3 coding DNA: TGTGCCACCAGCAGAGGGGGACTGGACTATGGCTACACCTTC. Residues: CATSRGGLDYGYTF.

The chain joins TRBV4-3 to TRBJ2-2, with unresolved D. V was trimmed by 0 bases and J by 8 bases, leaving 7 bases between them. Germline V lookup: CDR1 LGHNA, CDR2 YSLEER. The CDR3 length is 13 residues. The CDR3 loop is CASSQDLMGELFF. The CDR3 nucleotides are TGCGCCAGCAGCCAAGATCTAATGGGGGAGCTGTTTTTT.

This clonotype appeared a few times. One end of the junction does not line up with germline, which may come from a read error. The CDR3 bases are TGCGCCAGCAGCTTGGGACTTGGTTACGAGCAGTACTTC. Encoded protein: CASSLGLGYEQYF. The rearrangement uses TRBV27 and TRBJ2-7, with D possibly being TRBD2 (6 bases). The V gene's germline CDR1 is MNHEY and CDR2 SMNVEV (reference sequence). The CDR3 totals 13 residues.

The chain employs TRBV6-5 and TRBJ1-1, with unresolved D. Trimming pared 0 bases from V and 0 bases from J, leaving 8 bases between. In germline, CDR1 is MNHEY, CDR2 SVGAGI. The CDR3 extends over 15 amino acids. CDR3 sequence (DNA): TGTGCCAGCAGTTACTCGCCAGAAATGAACACTGAAGCTTTCTTT. The encoded protein is CASSYSPEMNTEAFF.

This clonotype was seen a few times. The chain carries TRBV4-3 and TRBJ2-2; 7 nucleotides align to TRBD1. Unmatched junction bases numbered 2, after V lost 5 bases and J lost 2 bases. The CDR3 is 14 residues long. Germline V gene data show CDR1 as LGHNA and CDR2 as YSLEER. The CDR3 loop is CASSWTGNTGELFF. CDR3 coding DNA: TGCGCCAGCAGCTGGACAGGAAACACCGGGGAGCTGTTTTTT.

This clonotype was counted a few times. The chain has TRBV5-6 and TRBJ1-2; D gene unclear. Between the trimmed V and J ends, which lost 2 bases and 4 bases, there was a span of 9 bases. Germline assignment: CDR1 SGHDT and CDR2 YYEEEE. CDR3 size: 13 residues. In DNA form, the CDR3 reads TGTGCCAGCAGCTTTGGCACAGTCTATGGCTACACCTTC. It yields the protein CASSFGTVYGYTF.

The table lists this clonotype with a few counts. This chain connects TRBV4-3 to TRBJ1-5, with TRBD1 as a possible D gene (5 bases). This CDR3 contains 11 residues. Germline lookup yields CDR1 LGHNA and CDR2 YSLEER. Deletions cut 6 bases from V and 15 bases from J, with 15 bases between. For the CDR3, the DNA is TGCGCCAGCAGTCCCGACAGTGCTCCGCATTTT. It is translated as CASSPDSAPHF.

In the case of this clonotype: Relative to the germline gene, one junction end is altered; a read error may explain this. V is TRBV12-3 or TRBV12-4 and J is TRBJ2-1; no reliable D call. There are 11 residues in the CDR3. CDR3 in DNA: TGCGCCAGCAGCCCTGGCAATGAGCAGTTCTTC. It codes for CASSPGNEQFF.

The chain uses TRBV6-2 or TRBV6-3 and TRBJ1-2; TRBD1 matches 7 bases. Unmatched junction bases numbered 10, after V lost 6 bases and J lost 0 bases. The CDR3 consists of 16 residues. CDR1 and CDR2 (germline): MNHEY, SVGEGT. In DNA, the CDR3 is TGTGCCAGCAGCCGCATCCCGACAGGGCCTAACTATGGCTACACCTTC. It encodes CASSRIPTGPNYGYTF.

This clonotype was recorded at least ten times. The V gene is TRBV4-2, the J gene TRBJ1-1, with D perhaps TRBD1 (6 bases). The CDR3 loop spans 17 amino acids. Deletions cut 6 bases from V and 4 bases from J, with 24 bases between. Germline CDR1 LGHNA, CDR2 YNFKEQ. The CDR3 region is CASRNAEGGGLGTEAFF. The CDR3 DNA is TGTGCCAGCAGAAACGCAGAGGGGGGAGGCCTGGGCACTGAAGCTTTCTTT.

V is TRBV20-1 and J is TRBJ2-3, with a weak D call TRBD1 (5 bases). Trimming stripped 6 bases from V and 6 bases from J, with 10 bases between. This CDR3 spans 11 amino acids. CDR1 and CDR2 (germline): DFQATT, SNEGSKA (reference sequence). The CDR3 nucleotides are TGCAGTGCGAGCAGGGTGGATACGCAGTATTTT. This encodes CSASRVDTQYF.

This clonotype was observed a single time. V is TRBV4-3 and J is TRBJ2-7, with D unclear. In germline, CDR1 is LGHNA, CDR2 YSLEER. V shed 5 bases and J shed 3 bases, with 14 bases lying between them. The CDR3 consists of 14 residues. The CDR3 DNA reads TGCGCCAGCAGCTCTCAGCTGACTGACTACGAGCAGTACTTC. As protein: CASSSQLTDYEQYF.

The genes are TRBV12-3 or TRBV12-4 and TRBJ2-3; the match to TRBD2 covers 13 bases. V was pared by 1 base and J by 10 bases, with 5 bases of the junction left unmatched. There are 15 residues in the CDR3. CDR3 DNA: TGTGCCAGCAGTTTAGGACTAGCGGGAGGAGCGGCGCAGTATTTT. As protein: CASSLGLAGGAAQYF.

This clonotype was observed a few times. The chain couples TRBV7-8 to TRBJ1-4, with D possibly matching TRBD1 (5 bases). CDR1 is SGHVS and CDR2 is FQNEAQ in the germline V gene. The CDR3 is 17 amino acids. Between the trimmed V and J ends, which lost 5 bases and 0 bases, there was a span of 16 bases. The CDR3 is CASSKFETVSTNEKLFF. The CDR3, as DNA: TGTGCCAGCAGCAAGTTCGAGACAGTATCAACTAATGAAAAACTGTTTTTT.

The rearrangement joins TRBV5-1 to TRBJ2-3; D possibly corresponds to TRBD1 (5 bases). Germline loops: CDR1 SGHRS, CDR2 YFSETQ. The CDR3 length is 17 residues. Trimming took 2 bases from V and 3 from J, leaving 19 bases between them. The CDR3 loop reads CASSLQIRARPTDTQYF. The DNA for the CDR3 is TGCGCCAGCAGCTTACAGATCAGGGCTCGGCCGACAGATACGCAGTATTTT.

The chain joins TRBV3-1 to TRBJ2-1; 10 bases are shared with TRBD2. Germline CDR1 LGHDT, CDR2 YNNKEL (reference sequence). CDR3 size: 16 residues. V dropped 1 base and J dropped 8; count of bases not matched to a gene: 8. The CDR3 DNA sequence: TGTGCCAGCAGCCAAGTTGATCTAGCGGGAGCGGATGAGCAGTTCTTC. It specifies CASSQVDLAGADEQFF.

The chain uses TRBV30 and TRBJ2-3; weak D call: TRBD2 (5 bases). The V end was cut by 3 bases, the J end by 2 bases, with 12 bases between. The CDR3 runs 14 residues. Germline assignment: CDR1 GTSNPN and CDR2 SVGIG (reference sequence). For the CDR3, the DNA is TGTGCCTGGAGCCGGAGGCTGGACACAGATACGCAGTATTTT. This translates into CAWSRRLDTDTQYF.

V is TRBV3-1 and J is TRBJ2-7, with 7 bases identical to TRBD1. Germline V gene data show CDR1 as LGHDT and CDR2 as YNNKEL (reference sequence). V lost 3 bases, J lost 5 bases, and 4 bases stayed unmatched. The CDR3 is 13 amino acids. The CDR3 sequence is CASSHHTGDEQYF. The CDR3, as DNA: TGTGCCAGCAGCCATCACACAGGGGACGAGCAGTACTTC.

In its sample, this clonotype was seen a few times. The rearrangement uses TRBV12-3 or TRBV12-4 and TRBJ1-1, with a tentative D call TRBD1 (6 bases). V dropped 3 bases and J dropped 1 base, with 12 bases sitting between them. The CDR3 loop spans 15 amino acids. The CDR3 DNA reads as TGTGCCAGCAGTTTCGGGGGGCGGCAGAACACTGAAGCTTTCTTT. It translates to CASSFGGRQNTEAFF.

The CDR3 nucleotides are TGTGCCAGCAGTTTGTGGGTAGCAGCGGGAGTTACCGATACGCAGTATTTT. It codes for CASSLWVAAGVTDTQYF. The chain has TRBV12-3 or TRBV12-4 and TRBJ2-3, with 8 bases that match TRBD2. The J segment lost 6 bases and the V segment lost 3 bases, leaving 14 bases of the junction unmatched. The CDR3 loop spans 17 amino acids.

This clonotype was seen only a few times. The CDR3 region has the DNA TGCAGTGCTACCACCGGGACTAGTCACTTCTTCGGTACAGATACGCAGTATTTT. It specifies CSATTGTSHFFGTDTQYF. The V gene is TRBV20-1, the J gene TRBJ2-3; 8 bases match TRBD2. Germline V gene sequence: CDR1 DFQATT, CDR2 SNEGSKA (reference sequence). The CDR3 covers 18 residues. V lost 4 bases and J lost 3; bases outside the gene matches: 18.

This clonotype appeared a few times. V and J are TRBV28 and TRBJ1-4; a weak D match, TRBD1 (6 bases). Germline CDR1 is MDHEN and CDR2 is SYDVKM. V lost 6 bases and J lost 3, with 17 bases in between. The CDR3 has 16 amino acids. This CDR3 reads CASSSDRTLANEKLFF. The CDR3, as DNA: TGTGCCAGCAGCTCTGACAGGACCTTGGCTAATGAAAAACTGTTTTTT.